This T cell receptor beta chain was captured in a study of Ad26.COV2.S vaccination and SARS-CoV-2 variants. Looking at the study overall: Each vaccinee took Ad26.COV2.S intramuscularly, once or twice 56 days apart. General observations from the study: Placebo recipients and vaccine recipients were similar in non-spike TCR breadth.

The germline V gene encodes CDR1 SGHTA and CDR2 FQGNSA. There are 15 residues in the CDR3. Deletions cut 2 bases from V and 7 bases from J, with 17 bases between. Generated by immunoSEQ multiplex PCR, the TCRdb table keeps only in-frame clones and is missing some. The repertoire consists of hundreds of thousands of clones, with about 86% occurring once and the leading ten covering around 11%. Noted treatment: some 20 received Ad26.COV2.S at low or high dose, single or two shots; 5 received placebo; per-sample allocation not given. The study sampled participants on day 63 after the first vaccine or placebo injection. Recruitment in Boston yielded a donor of adult age, 18-55 years. Its platform was an Ad26 vector, and its expressed antigen was Wuhan-strain SARS-CoV-2 spike. This clone was seen only once. Its target is unknown.

This chain links TRBV7-2 with TRBJ2-5, with D tentatively TRBD1 or TRBD2 (5 bases each). The sequence derives from a person aged 18-65 years who received the Ad26.COV2.S COVID-19 vaccine or a placebo. The source material was peripheral blood, sampled in a trial of Ad26.COV2.S vaccine versus placebo. The CDR3 reads CASSLRGAGGGTQYF. CDR3 DNA: TGTGCCAGCAGCTTACGAGGGGCTGGTGGGGGGACCCAGTACTTC.